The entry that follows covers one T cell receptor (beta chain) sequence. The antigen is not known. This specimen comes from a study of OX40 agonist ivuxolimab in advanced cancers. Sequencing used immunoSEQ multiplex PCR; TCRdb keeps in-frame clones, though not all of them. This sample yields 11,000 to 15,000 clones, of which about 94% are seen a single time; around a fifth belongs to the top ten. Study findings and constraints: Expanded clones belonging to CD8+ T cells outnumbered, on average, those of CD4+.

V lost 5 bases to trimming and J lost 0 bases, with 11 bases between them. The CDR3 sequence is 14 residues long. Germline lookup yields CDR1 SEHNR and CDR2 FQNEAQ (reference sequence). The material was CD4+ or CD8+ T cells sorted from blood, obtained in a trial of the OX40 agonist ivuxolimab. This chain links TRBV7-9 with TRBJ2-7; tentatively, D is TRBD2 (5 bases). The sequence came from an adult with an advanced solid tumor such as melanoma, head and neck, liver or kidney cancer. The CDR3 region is CASSPSTNSYEQYF. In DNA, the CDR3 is TGTGCCAGCAGCCCGTCGACTAACTCCTACGAGCAGTACTTC.